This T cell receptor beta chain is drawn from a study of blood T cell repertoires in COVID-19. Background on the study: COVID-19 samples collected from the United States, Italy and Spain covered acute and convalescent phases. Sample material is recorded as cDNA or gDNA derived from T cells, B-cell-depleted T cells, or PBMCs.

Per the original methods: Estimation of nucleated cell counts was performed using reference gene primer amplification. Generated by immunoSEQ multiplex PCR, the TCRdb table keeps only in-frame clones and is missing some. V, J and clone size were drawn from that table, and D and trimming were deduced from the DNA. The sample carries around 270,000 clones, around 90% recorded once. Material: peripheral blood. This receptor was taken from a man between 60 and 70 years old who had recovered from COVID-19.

CDR3 bases: TGTGCCAGCAGCTTAGATCCCTGGGCCAACGTCCTGACTTTC. It yields the protein CASSLDPWANVLTF. The chain carries TRBV11-2 and TRBJ2-6; D not certain. Germline CDR1 is SGHAT and CDR2 is FQNNGV. V lost 0 bases, J lost 5 bases, and 5 bases lay in between. This CDR3 comprises 14 residues.